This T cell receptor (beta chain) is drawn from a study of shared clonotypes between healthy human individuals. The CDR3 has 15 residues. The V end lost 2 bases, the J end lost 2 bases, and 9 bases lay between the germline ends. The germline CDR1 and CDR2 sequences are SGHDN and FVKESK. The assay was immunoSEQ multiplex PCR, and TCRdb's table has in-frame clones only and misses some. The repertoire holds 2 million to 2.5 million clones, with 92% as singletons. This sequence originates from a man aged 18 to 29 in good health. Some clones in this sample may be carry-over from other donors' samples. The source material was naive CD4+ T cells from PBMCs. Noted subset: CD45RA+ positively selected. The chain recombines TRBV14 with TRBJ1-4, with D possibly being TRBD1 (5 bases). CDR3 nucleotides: TGTGCCAGCAGCCAACCAGGGAATACTAATGAAAAACTGTTTTTT. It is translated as CASSQPGNTNEKLFF.